The rows below give T cell receptor beta chains drawn from one sample of a study of OX40 agonist ivuxolimab in advanced cancers. The data were produced by immunoSEQ multiplex PCR, yet TCRdb's version contains in-frame clones alone and is incomplete. The sample holds tens of thousands of clones, 90% to 95% seen once. The sample in question was CD4+ or CD8+ T cells sorted from blood, obtained in a trial of the OX40 agonist ivuxolimab. These receptor sequences come from an adult with an advanced solid tumor such as melanoma, head and neck, liver or kidney cancer. Each CDR3 is given with its conserved first and last residue. The D gene is left open where the match is weak. Size is omitted from some rows. Given values are once, few, many or a class for expanded clones.

V gene: TRBV19
J gene: TRBJ2-1
clone size: -
D gene: -
CDR3 DNA: TGTGCCAGTGGTGAGAGAACGATTACCGGCAATGAGCAGTTCTTC
CDR3 protein: CASGERTITGNEQFF

V gene: TRBV5-1
J gene: TRBJ2-7
clone size: -
D gene: TRBD2
CDR3 DNA: TGCGCCAGCAGCTTTGGGACTAGCGGGATCAGCTCCTACGAGCAGTACTTC
CDR3 protein: CASSFGTSGISSYEQYF

V gene: TRBV6-5
J gene: TRBJ2-7
clone size: -
D gene: TRBD1
CDR3 DNA: TGTGCCAGCAGTTACTCGATAGGGGGCGCCGAGCAGTACTTC
CDR3 protein: CASSYSIGGAEQYF

V gene: TRBV19
J gene: TRBJ2-1
clone size: -
D gene: TRBD2
CDR3 DNA: TGTGCCAGTAGTATAGTTGCGGGAGGGACGTTAAATGAGCAGTTCTTC
CDR3 protein: CASSIVAGGTLNEQFF

V gene: TRBV9
J gene: TRBJ2-1
clone size: -
D gene: TRBD2
CDR3 DNA: TGTGCCAGCAGCGTAGCACCTGGGACTAGGGGTTCCTACAATGAGCAGTTCTTC
CDR3 protein: CASSVAPGTRGSYNEQFF

V gene: TRBV27
J gene: TRBJ2-1
clone size: -
D gene: TRBD2
CDR3 DNA: TGTGCCAGCAGGTCTAGCGGGCTCGATGAGCAGTTCTTC
CDR3 protein: CASRSSGLDEQFF

V gene: TRBV5-1
J gene: TRBJ2-1
clone size: -
D gene: TRBD1
CDR3 DNA: TGCGCCAGCAGCTGGACAGGGGCTGACAATGAGCAGTTCTTC
CDR3 protein: CASSWTGADNEQFF

V gene: TRBV30
J gene: TRBJ1-1
clone size: once
D gene: -
CDR3 DNA: TGTGCCTGGAGTCCACGAGGCGGGGGCAGCACTGAAGCTTTCTTT
CDR3 protein: CAWSPRGGGSTEAFF

V gene: TRBV19
J gene: TRBJ2-7
clone size: -
D gene: TRBD2
CDR3 DNA: TGTGCCAGTAGTCAAACTAGCGTCTCCTACGAGCAGTACTTC
CDR3 protein: CASSQTSVSYEQYF

V gene: TRBV5-6
J gene: TRBJ2-7
clone size: -
D gene: -
CDR3 DNA: TGTGCCAGCAGCTTCGGCGGGTACGAGCAGTACTTC
CDR3 protein: CASSFGGYEQYF

V gene: TRBV7-9
J gene: TRBJ2-1
clone size: -
D gene: TRBD2
CDR3 DNA: TGTGCCAGCAGCTTAGAGGGGAGGGAAAACAATGAGCAGTTCTTC
CDR3 protein: CASSLEGRENNEQFF

V gene: TRBV9
J gene: TRBJ1-5
clone size: -
D gene: -
CDR3 DNA: TGTGCCAGCAGCGTAGAGGGGGGGTCCGGGCAGCCCCAGCATTTT
CDR3 protein: CASSVEGGSGQPQHF

V gene: TRBV13
J gene: TRBJ2-2
clone size: -
D gene: TRBD1
CDR3 DNA: TGTGCCAGCAGCTTACCCGGGACAGAGCTAGGAGGCGGGGAGCTGTTTTTT
CDR3 protein: CASSLPGTELGGGELFF

V gene: TRBV7-9
J gene: TRBJ1-1
clone size: -
D gene: TRBD1
CDR3 DNA: TGTGCCAGCCGTCTTGGGACAGGCCGGAACACTGAAGCTTTCTTT
CDR3 protein: CASRLGTGRNTEAFF

V gene: TRBV5-1
J gene: TRBJ2-3
clone size: -
D gene: TRBD1
CDR3 DNA: TGCGCCAGCAGCCCAAAAGGACAGGCCCATACGCAGTATTTT
CDR3 protein: CASSPKGQAHTQYF

V gene: TRBV14
J gene: TRBJ2-1
clone size: -
D gene: TRBD2
CDR3 DNA: TGTGCCAGCAGCCAAGATACTAGCGGGTTAAGGGGGTACAATGAGCAGTTCTTC
CDR3 protein: CASSQDTSGLRGYNEQFF

V gene: TRBV18
J gene: TRBJ1-1
clone size: -
D gene: -
CDR3 DNA: TGTGCCAGCTCGCCAGGGGTGACTGAAGCTTTCTTT
CDR3 protein: CASSPGVTEAFF

V gene: TRBV28
J gene: TRBJ2-2
clone size: -
D gene: TRBD1
CDR3 DNA: TGTACCAGCATTTCCCCCCGGACAGGATACACCGGGGAGCTGTTTTTT
CDR3 protein: CTSISPRTGYTGELFF

V gene: TRBV10-3
J gene: TRBJ2-5
clone size: -
D gene: TRBD1
CDR3 DNA: TGTGCCATCAGTGTCGAGGGACAGGGAAGAGTGAGTCGGGAGACCCAGTACTTC
CDR3 protein: CAISVEGQGRVSRETQYF

V gene: TRBV28
J gene: TRBJ2-2
clone size: -
D gene: TRBD1
CDR3 DNA: TGTGCCAGCAGTGGACAGGCACCGAGCACCGGGGAGCTGTTTTTT
CDR3 protein: CASSGQAPSTGELFF

V gene: TRBV29-1
J gene: TRBJ2-5
clone size: -
D gene: -
CDR3 DNA: TGCAGCGTTACATGGGACGGCCAAGAGACCCAGTACTTC
CDR3 protein: CSVTWDGQETQYF

V gene: TRBV5-4
J gene: TRBJ2-3
clone size: -
D gene: TRBD1
CDR3 DNA: TGTGCCAGCAGCTTTCCGGGACAGGGCACAGATACGCAGTATTTT
CDR3 protein: CASSFPGQGTDTQYF

V gene: TRBV6-5
J gene: TRBJ1-1
clone size: -
D gene: -
CDR3 DNA: TGTGCCAGCAGTTACTCGGGCAGGGACACTGAAGCTTTCTTT
CDR3 protein: CASSYSGRDTEAFF

V gene: TRBV5-1
J gene: TRBJ1-1
clone size: -
D gene: -
CDR3 DNA: TGCGCCAGCAGCTACTTAGGGGCGAACACTGAAGCTTTCTTT
CDR3 protein: CASSYLGANTEAFF

V gene: TRBV18
J gene: TRBJ1-3
clone size: -
D gene: -
CDR3 DNA: TGTGCCAGCTCACCGCTGACAGGCATCTCTGGAAACACCATATATTTT
CDR3 protein: CASSPLTGISGNTIYF

V gene: TRBV6-5
J gene: TRBJ2-7
clone size: -
D gene: -
CDR3 DNA: TGTGCCAGCAGCTCCCCCGGGGAGGCCACCTACGAGCAGTACTTC
CDR3 protein: CASSSPGEATYEQYF

V gene: TRBV4-2
J gene: TRBJ2-1
clone size: -
D gene: -
CDR3 DNA: TGTGCCAGCAGCCAAGCGGGCGGTAGCTCCTACAATGAGCAGTTCTTC
CDR3 protein: CASSQAGGSSYNEQFF

V gene: TRBV9
J gene: TRBJ1-1
clone size: few
D gene: -
CDR3 DNA: TGTGCCAGCAGCGTGACTCCTATGAACACTGAAGCTTTCTTT
CDR3 protein: CASSVTPMNTEAFF

V gene: TRBV19
J gene: TRBJ1-5
clone size: -
D gene: TRBD1
CDR3 DNA: TGTGCCAGTAGTACCCGGGACAGGGGATATAATAATCAGCCCCAGCATTTT
CDR3 protein: CASSTRDRGYNNQPQHF